The 8 T cell receptor beta chains presented below share a single source sample, sequenced in a study of cytomegalovirus exposure and HLA in healthy donors. It was with 60 Vbeta and 13 Jbeta primers that the PCR ran. Libraries were prepared by immunoSEQ multiplex PCR; TCRdb keeps only in-frame clonotypes and omits some of them. This sample has about 150,000 clones; approximately 69% occur once, and the top ten carry about 2%. Specimen: PBMCs. Receptors originate from a young man in good health and CMV-seronegative.

Only a few counts were recorded for this clone. The chain uses TRBV14 and TRBJ1-6; 8 bases align to TRBD1. Germline V CDR1 and CDR2: SGHDN, FVKESK. The CDR3 is made up of 16 amino acids. Trimming cost V 4 bases and J 7 bases; bases outside gene matches: 9. CDR3 amino acids: CASSPTNRGRNSPLHF. The CDR3 coding sequence is TGTGCCAGCAGCCCAACAAACAGGGGGAGGAATTCACCCCTCCACTTT.

This clone was observed a single time. This rearrangement joins TRBV29-1 to TRBJ2-3; a possible D gene is TRBD2 (6 bases). The CDR3 is made up of 14 amino acids. Germline CDR1 SQVTM, CDR2 ANQGSEA. Trimming took off 5 bases at V and 6 bases at J, with 18 bases between the two ends. In DNA form, the CDR3 reads TGCAGCGTTATATTAGCGGCTGGTGGGGATACGCAGTATTTT. Its protein product is CSVILAAGGDTQYF.

The rearrangement joins TRBV28 to TRBJ1-5; 7 nucleotides match TRBD1. In germline, CDR1 is MDHEN, CDR2 SYDVKM. With V trimmed by 4 bases and J by 2 bases, 5 bases remained unmatched. CDR3 size: 15 residues. The CDR3 DNA reads as TGTGCCAGCAGTTCCGGACAGGTCGGCAATCAGCCCCAGCATTTT. It encodes CASSSGQVGNQPQHF.

The rearrangement uses TRBV19 and TRBJ1-1, with D uncertain. There are 13 residues in the CDR3. CDR1 LNHDA and CDR2 SQIVND come from the germline V gene (reference sequence). V lost 3 bases, J lost 2 bases, and 7 bases lay in between. The CDR3 region is CASSITVNTEAFF. CDR3 DNA sequence: TGTGCCAGTAGTATCACAGTTAACACTGAAGCTTTCTTT.

This clone was picked up one time. The rearrangement uses TRBV7-9 and TRBJ1-1; D is possibly TRBD1 (5 bases). Trimming took off 1 base at V and 0 bases at J, with 12 bases between the two ends. The CDR3 runs to 16 residues. In germline, CDR1 is SEHNR, CDR2 FQNEAQ (reference sequence). The CDR3 bases are TGTGCCAGCAGCTTAGGAGACAGAGAAATGAACACTGAAGCTTTCTTT. This translates into CASSLGDREMNTEAFF.

The chain joins TRBV2 to TRBJ1-5; 9 positions match TRBD1. V shed 5 bases, J shed 0 bases, and the junction held 11 bases outside the gene matches. The CDR3 extends over 18 amino acids. CDR1 is SNHLY and CDR2 is FYNNEI in the germline V gene. The CDR3 DNA follows: TGTGCCAGCAGTACAGGGGGCGTCTCCTTCGGTAGCAATCAGCCCCAGCATTTT. This sequence encodes CASSTGGVSFGSNQPQHF.

The rearrangement uses TRBV10-3 and TRBJ2-2; TRBD1 is a possible D gene (6 bases). The CDR3 has 15 residues. Per the germline V gene, CDR1 is ENHRY and CDR2 is SYGVKD. Trimming shortened V by 5 bases and J by 3 bases, and 13 bases separated the two germline ends. The CDR3 coding sequence is TGTGCCATCAGTCGGGACATTCGGGACACCGGGGAGCTGTTTTTT. Protein product: CAISRDIRDTGELFF.

This clone was detected a few times. The chain has TRBV7-3 and TRBJ2-5; 7 bases are a match to TRBD2. Trimming cost V 5 bases and J 5 bases; bases outside gene matches: 8. Germline V gives CDR1 SGHTA, CDR2 FQGTGA. This CDR3 is 14 amino acids long. Here the CDR3 reads CASSPAGLGETQYF. The DNA for the CDR3 is TGTGCCAGCAGCCCAGCGGGGCTGGGGGAGACCCAGTACTTC.